This T cell receptor (beta chain) was recovered during a study of T cell repertoires in cytomegalovirus infection. Findings and caveats of the study: Within the response measured ex vivo, HLA-C-restricted CMV-specific TCR beta clonotypes were dominant.

TCRdb passed the reads through MiXCR, listing each CDR3 protein once. The sample lists roughly 700,000 distinct CDR3 sequences; roughly a third were seen once. Remarks on this clonotype: As yet, its antigen is unknown.

The germline V and J ends were trimmed by 3 bases and 6 bases, with 15 bases remaining between them. The CDR3 has 14 residues. Germline loops: CDR1 DFQATT, CDR2 SNEGSKA (reference sequence). The source was cultured PBMCs, collected from culture after CMV antigen stimulation. The rearrangement uses TRBV20-1 and TRBJ2-1; D gene unclear. The receptor was isolated from a human donor in good health (CMV status not recorded). Some clones in this sample may be carry-over from other donors' samples. The CDR3 nucleotides are TGCAGTGCTAGTGCCTTCCGGCAGCCCAATGAGCAGTTCTTC. This gives the protein CSASAFRQPNEQFF.